Sequencing of this T cell receptor beta chain was carried out in a study of shared clonotypes between healthy human individuals. The study's findings and limits: Among donors, sharing of clonotypes was expected to be affected by sequencing depth.

TCRdb's copy holds only in-frame clones and misses some; the assay was immunoSEQ multiplex PCR. The data contain approximately 2.4 million clones, roughly 95% of them seen just once; the ten biggest clones take up roughly 0.13%. Comments on this clone: What it binds is not known.

It was into CD45RA+ naive and CD45RA-negative memory subsets that the CD4+ cells were split. CDR1 SEHNR and CDR2 FQNEAQ come from the germline V gene (reference sequence). The CDR3 is 15 amino acids. V gave up 1 base and J gave up 0 bases, with 10 bases separating them. The clonotype originates from a man aged 18 to 29 in good health. The chain uses TRBV7-9 and TRBJ2-7; tentative D call: TRBD2 (5 bases). Sample: naive CD4+ T cells sorted from blood. Subset defined: CD45RA+ positively selected. The CDR3 loop reads CASSLVIGSSYEQYF. The CDR3 region has the DNA TGTGCCAGCAGCTTAGTAATTGGGAGCTCCTACGAGCAGTACTTC.